This TCR beta chain was obtained from a study of T cell responses to AZD1222 COVID-19 vaccine. V lost 3 bases to trimming and J lost 11 bases, with 19 bases between them. Germline assignment: CDR1 KGHSH and CDR2 LQKENI. The CDR3 contains 14 residues. Measured with immunoSEQ multiplex PCR; TCRdb has only the in-frame clones, and not every one. Among approximately 150,000 clones listed, 91% were seen once. This sequence was found in an adult in good health. The chain uses TRBV18 and TRBJ1-1; weak D call: TRBD1 (5 bases). The material was peripheral blood, obtained on day 0 of AZD1222 vaccination. The CDR3 spells CASSPPGGRIRAFF. For the CDR3, the DNA is TGTGCCAGCTCACCTCCCGGGGGGAGAATACGGGCTTTCTTT.